What follows are 15 T cell receptor beta chains derived from one specimen sequenced in a study of blood T cells in healthy people across ages. The use of a sample-barcoded 5' primer and a J-beta primer mix characterized a second PCR of 7 to 11 cycles. TCRdb re-analysed the 5' RACE reads in MiXCR, keeping a single row per CDR3 protein. The sample has approximately 830,000 distinct CDR3 sequences; around 68% are singletons. Sequencing used blood. The receptors were sampled from a man aged 30 to 39 in good health.

The rearrangement uses TRBV4-2 and TRBJ1-5; D gene ambiguous. Per the germline V gene, CDR1 is LGHNA and CDR2 is YNFKEQ. Between the trimmed V and J ends, which lost 0 bases and 7 bases, there was a span of 13 bases. The CDR3 is 15 residues long. The CDR3 nucleotides read TGTGCCAGCAGCCAAGATCCAGCGGGCTCCCAGCCCCAGCATTTT. Protein product: CASSQDPAGSQPQHF.

Here the CDR3 reads CASSETRGRSEQFF. The CDR3 DNA is TGTGCCAGCAGTGAGACCAGGGGGCGGAGTGAGCAGTTCTTC. The chain links TRBV6-2 or TRBV6-3 to TRBJ2-1, with 8 bases matching TRBD1. Germline V gives CDR1 MNHEY, CDR2 SVGEGT. The CDR3 runs to 14 residues. Trimming took 5 bases from V and 9 from J; bases not matched to a gene: 9.

This chain uses TRBV6-5 with TRBJ1-2; D gene ambiguous. The V and J ends lost 10 bases and 2 bases respectively, with 17 bases between them. Per the germline V gene, CDR1 is MNHEY and CDR2 is SVGAGI. This CDR3 spans 14 amino acids. CDR3 coding DNA: TGTGCCACCACTCTTTCGGCCGGGAACTATGGCTACACCTTC. It encodes CATTLSAGNYGYTF.

V and J are TRBV4-3 and TRBJ2-1; D unclear. This CDR3 comprises 14 residues. Germline-derived CDR1 and CDR2 are LGHNA and YSLEER. The V gene lost 0 bases and the J gene lost 2 bases, with 5 bases spanning the gap. The CDR3 sequence is CASSQEQTYNEQFF. The CDR3 region has the DNA TGCGCCAGCAGCCAAGAACAGACCTACAATGAGCAGTTCTTC.

The V gene is TRBV7-8, the J gene TRBJ1-2; 7 nucleotides agree with TRBD1. The CDR3 loop spans 13 amino acids. Trimming took 6 bases from V and 6 from J; bases not matched to a gene: 7. Germline CDR1 reads SGHVS; CDR2 reads FQNEAQ. Here the CDR3 reads CASRNRGPDGYTF. CDR3 in DNA: TGTGCCAGCAGAAACAGGGGACCTGATGGCTACACCTTC.

This clonotype was counted a single time. The V gene is TRBV6-1, the J gene TRBJ2-7; the match to TRBD2 covers 12 bases. V dropped 4 bases and J dropped 10; count of bases not matched to a gene: 11. The CDR3 totals 15 residues. CDR1 is MNHNS and CDR2 is SASEGT in the germline V gene. The CDR3 loop is CASSGTSGASGAQYF. As DNA, the CDR3 is TGTGCCAGCAGTGGGACTAGCGGGGCCTCGGGGGCCCAGTACTTC.

The rearrangement joins TRBV7-3 to TRBJ2-6; possible D gene TRBD1, 6 bases. Germline lookup yields CDR1 SGHTA and CDR2 FQGTGA. This CDR3 contains 18 residues. V was shortened by 6 bases and J by 1 base, with 19 bases between the two germline ends. CDR3 in amino acids: CASSKVAQGGSGANVLTF. CDR3 nucleotides: TGTGCCAGCAGTAAAGTGGCACAGGGTGGGTCTGGGGCCAACGTCCTGACTTTC.

This chain links TRBV9 with TRBJ2-5; 9 bases align to TRBD1. This CDR3 has 17 residues. Trimming cost V 0 bases and J 4 bases; bases outside gene matches: 10. CDR1 and CDR2 from the germline V gene are SGDLS and YYNGEE. CDR3 sequence: CASSVGDRGTKGETQYF. CDR3 in DNA: TGTGCCAGCAGCGTAGGTGACAGGGGGACAAAGGGAGAGACCCAGTACTTC.

V and J are TRBV19 and TRBJ2-7, with a weak D call TRBD2 (5 bases). There are 15 residues in the CDR3. Germline loops: CDR1 LNHDA, CDR2 SQIVND (reference sequence). V lost 0 bases to trimming and J lost 2 bases, with 11 bases between them. CDR3 in DNA: TGTGCCAGTAGTATAGAGCCGAGAGGGCCCTACGAGCAGTACTTC. Translated: CASSIEPRGPYEQYF.

Comments on this clonotype: This may come from a read error, since a much larger clone is one base off. The V and J genes are TRBV27 and TRBJ2-7; D unclear. Between the trimmed V and J ends, which lost 4 bases and 6 bases, there was a span of 19 bases. CDR3 length: 15 residues. From germline, CDR1 is MNHEY and CDR2 SMNVEV (reference sequence). The CDR3: CASSSQVQYTCEQYF. The DNA of the CDR3 is TGTGCCAGCAGTTCCCAAGTACAGTATACCTGCGAGCAGTACTTC.

In the case of this clonotype: A much larger clone differs from this one at a single base, so this may be a read error. V and J are TRBV2 and TRBJ2-6; D remains ambiguous. In germline, CDR1 is SNHLY, CDR2 FYNNEI. CDR3 length equals 13 residues. The CDR3 reads CALNRAGVNVLTF. As DNA, the CDR3 is TGTGCTCTTAATAGGGCTGGGGTCAACGTCCTGACTTTC.

J is TRBJ1-2 and V is TRBV7-9; unclear D gene. Germline CDR1 is SEHNR and CDR2 is FQNEAQ (reference sequence). Trimming shortened V by 0 bases and J by 7 bases, and 12 bases separated the two germline ends. The CDR3 length is 14 residues. CDR3 protein: CASSLAEPSPGYTF. CDR3 DNA: TGTGCCAGCAGCTTAGCGGAGCCTAGCCCTGGCTACACCTTC.

V and J are TRBV5-1 and TRBJ2-7; the D call may be TRBD1 or TRBD2 (6 bases each). The DNA end favors TRBJ2-5, so the J call may be wrong. The CDR3 covers 16 residues. Germline CDR1 SGHRS, CDR2 YFSETQ. The CDR3 loop is CASSLQSGAPRETQYF. In nucleotides, the CDR3 is TGCGCCAGCAGCCTACAGTCGGGGGCCCCCCGTGAGACCCAGTACTTC.

The table lists this clonotype with a few counts. V and J are TRBV15 and TRBJ1-5; TRBD1 agrees at 7 bases. After removal of 3 bases from V and 5 bases from J, the junction contained 4 bases not matched to a gene. The CDR3 length is 14 residues. The V gene's germline CDR1 is LNHNV and CDR2 YYDKDF (reference sequence). In nucleotides, the CDR3 is TGTGCCACCAGCAGGAGGGGGCCGTATCAGCCCCAGCATTTT. This sequence encodes CATSRRGPYQPQHF.

The chain has TRBV6-5 and TRBJ2-1; 8 nucleotides line up with TRBD1. V lost 2 bases to trimming and J lost 1 base; unmatched junction nucleotides: 4. The CDR3 extends over 16 amino acids. Per germline, CDR1 MNHEY and CDR2 SVGAGI. The CDR3 spells CASSYVRDRSYNEQFF. CDR3 nucleotide sequence: TGTGCCAGCAGTTACGTTCGGGACAGGTCCTACAATGAGCAGTTCTTC.